This T cell receptor beta chain is drawn from a study of control samples from healthy donors and cancer patients. Germline CDR1 and CDR2: MNHNY and SVGAGI (reference sequence). Trimming left V 0 bases short and J 9 bases short, with 9 bases between. The CDR3 covers 13 residues. Clones were read by immunoSEQ multiplex PCR, and TCRdb kept only the in-frame ones, dropping some. The table has around 41,000 clones, 94% seen once. This chain joins TRBV6-6 and TRBJ2-1; D remains unclear. Sequenced: blood. This sequence originates from a man in his sixties in good health. The CDR3 DNA reads TGTGCCAGCAGTTACTCGCAAACGGGTGAGCAGTTCTTC. It yields the protein CASSYSQTGEQFF.